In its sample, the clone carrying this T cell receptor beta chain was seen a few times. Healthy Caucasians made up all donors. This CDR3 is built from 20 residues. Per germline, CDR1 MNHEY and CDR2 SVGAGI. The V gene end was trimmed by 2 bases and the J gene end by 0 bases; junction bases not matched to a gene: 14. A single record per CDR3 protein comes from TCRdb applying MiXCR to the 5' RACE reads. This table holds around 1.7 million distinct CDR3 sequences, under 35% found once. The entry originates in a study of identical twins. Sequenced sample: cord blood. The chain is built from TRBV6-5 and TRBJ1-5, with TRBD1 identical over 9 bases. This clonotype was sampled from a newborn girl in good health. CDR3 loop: CASSYATGGEPLYSNQPQHF. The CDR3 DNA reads TGTGCCAGCAGTTACGCCACAGGGGGCGAACCTCTCTATAGCAATCAGCCCCAGCATTTT.